This T cell receptor (beta chain) was retrieved from a study of molecular identifiers for immune sequencing clone quantification. Across the study: Four of five RNA aliquots from approximately 20,000 or 100,000 naive CD8 T cells were sequenced.

Methods described previously, with TCR primers listed, were used for bulk TCR libraries. TCRdb re-called the PCR reads with MiXCR, one entry per CDR3 protein. The sample holds about 640,000 distinct CDR3 sequences, roughly 21% seen once. There are many counts of this clonotype. Sequenced material: naive CD8+ T cells from blood, with Jurkat cell RNA spiked in. The subset is: FACS-sorted CD8+CD4-CCR7+CD45RA+ naive T cells. This TCR derives from a human donor in good health. Some libraries in this study had Jurkat cell RNA spiked in.

The CDR3 nucleotides read TGTGCCAGCAGCTCCCATCCGGGACAGGTGGACCATACGCAGTATTTT. This encodes CASSSHPGQVDHTQYF. V is TRBV7-8 and J is TRBJ2-3; TRBD1 aligns across 8 bases. Looked up from germline, CDR1 is SGHVS and CDR2 is FQNEAQ. The trim removed 4 bases at V and 7 bases at J, leaving 13 bases unmatched. This CDR3 has 16 amino acids.